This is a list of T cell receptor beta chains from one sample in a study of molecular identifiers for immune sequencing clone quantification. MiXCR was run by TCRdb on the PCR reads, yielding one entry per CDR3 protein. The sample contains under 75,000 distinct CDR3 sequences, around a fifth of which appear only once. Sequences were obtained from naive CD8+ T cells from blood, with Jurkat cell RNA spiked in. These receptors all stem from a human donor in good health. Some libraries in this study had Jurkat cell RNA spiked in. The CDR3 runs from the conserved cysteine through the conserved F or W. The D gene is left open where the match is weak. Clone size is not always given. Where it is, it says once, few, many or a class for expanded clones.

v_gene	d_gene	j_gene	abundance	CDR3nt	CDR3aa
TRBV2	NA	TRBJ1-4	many	TGTGCCAGCTATATCGATCGCGCAACTAATGAAAAACTGTTTTTT	CASYIDRATNEKLFF
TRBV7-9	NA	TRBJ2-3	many	TGTGCCAGCAGCCCCGTTGTGGGTCGGCACACAGATACGCAGTATTTT	CASSPVVGRHTDTQYF
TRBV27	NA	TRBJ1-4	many	TGTGCCAGCAGTTCCCCGACAGTTAAAGAAAAACTGTTTTTT	CASSSPTVKEKLFF
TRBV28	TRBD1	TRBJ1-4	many	TGTGCCAGCAGTTCGGCGAGGGGGCAGAGTAATGAAAAACTGTTTTTT	CASSSARGQSNEKLFF
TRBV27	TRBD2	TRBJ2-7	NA	TGTGCCAGCAGTCCGACCTTAGCGGGAGGGTCCCACGAGCAGTACTTC	CASSPTLAGGSHEQYF
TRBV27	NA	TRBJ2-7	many	TGTGCCAGCAGTTTATCGAACAGTTACTACGAGCAGTACTTC	CASSLSNSYYEQYF
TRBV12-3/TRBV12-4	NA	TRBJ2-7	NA	TGTGCCAGCAGTTTGGGAGGCCCCCTAGAGCAGTACTTC	CASSLGGPLEQYF
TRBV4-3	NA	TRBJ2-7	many	TGCGCCAGCAGCCAAGAAGTCTTTTCCTACGAGCAGTACTTC	CASSQEVFSYEQYF
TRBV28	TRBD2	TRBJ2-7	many	TGTGCCAGCAAGAGTAGCGGGTCCTACGAGCAGTACTTC	CASKSSGSYEQYF
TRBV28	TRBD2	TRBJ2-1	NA	TGTGCCAGCAGTCCTCAAGGAGCGGGGGGCTACAATGAGCAGTTCTTC	CASSPQGAGGYNEQFF
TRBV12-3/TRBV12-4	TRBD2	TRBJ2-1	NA	TGTGCCAGCAGCCGGACTAGCGGCTCCTACAATGAGCAGTTCTTC	CASSRTSGSYNEQFF
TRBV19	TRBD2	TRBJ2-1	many	TGTGCCACCCTCCTAGCGGGAGGCCACAATGAGCAGTTCTTC	CATLLAGGHNEQFF
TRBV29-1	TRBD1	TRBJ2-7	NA	TGCAGCGTTGAGGGCTTTCCGGGACAGGGGACCTACGAGCAGTACTTC	CSVEGFPGQGTYEQYF
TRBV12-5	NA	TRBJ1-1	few	TGTGCTAGTGGTTTGGGGGGGAGGACTGAAGCTTTCTTT	CASGLGGRTEAFF
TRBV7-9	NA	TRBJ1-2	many	TGTGCCAGCTTCCTTATTCCGGGACTCCCTAACTATGGCTACACCTTC	CASFLIPGLPNYGYTF
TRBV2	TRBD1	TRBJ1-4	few	TGTGCCAGCAGCCAGGGACAGGGGGTAAGGGATCAGTTTTTT	CASSQGQGVRDQFF
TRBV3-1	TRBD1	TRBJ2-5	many	TGTGCCAGCAGCCAGGTGGCAGGGGGCTACTCAGGCCAAGAGACCCAGTACTTC	CASSQVAGGYSGQETQYF
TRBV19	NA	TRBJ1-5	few	TGTGCCAGTAGTAACCCAGGACATTATAGCAATCAGCCCCAGCATTTT	CASSNPGHYSNQPQHF
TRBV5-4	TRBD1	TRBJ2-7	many	TGTGCCAGCAGCCGGACAGGGAGCCCCTACGAGCAGTACTTC	CASSRTGSPYEQYF
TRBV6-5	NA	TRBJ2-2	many	TGTGCCAGCAGTTACTCTTCGTCCCCAGCGGCATGGACCGGGGAGCTGTTTTTT	CASSYSSSPAAWTGELFF
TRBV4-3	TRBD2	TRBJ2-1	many	TGCGCCAGCTCACAAGAAGAGACTAGCGCCTACAATGAGCAGTTCTTC	CASSQEETSAYNEQFF
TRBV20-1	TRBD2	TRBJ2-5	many	TGCAGTGCCCCCCTAGCGGGAACCCTCCAAGAGACCCAGTACTTC	CSAPLAGTLQETQYF
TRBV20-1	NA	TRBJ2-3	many	TGCAGTGCTCCCTTTGGAAGCACAGATACGCAGTATTTT	CSAPFGSTDTQYF
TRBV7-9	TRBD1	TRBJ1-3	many	TGTGCCAGCAGCCCGACGGCCCCCTCCGGGACAGGCTTCTCTGGAAACACCATATATTTT	CASSPTAPSGTGFSGNTIYF
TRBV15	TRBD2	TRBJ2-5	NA	TGTGCCACCAGCAGACTAGCGGGAGGTCAAGAGACCCAGTACTTC	CATSRLAGGQETQYF
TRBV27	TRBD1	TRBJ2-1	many	TGTGCCAGCAGTCCCACGACAGGGGTCAATGAGCAGTTCTTC	CASSPTTGVNEQFF
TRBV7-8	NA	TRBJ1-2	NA	TGTGCCAGCAGCTTAGCGGCGGGCGCGGGCTATGGCTACACCTTC	CASSLAAGAGYGYTF
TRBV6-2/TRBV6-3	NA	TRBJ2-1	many	TGTGCCAGCAGTTCCCGAACCTACAATGAGCAGTTCTTC	CASSSRTYNEQFF
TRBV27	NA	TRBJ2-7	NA	TGTGCCAGCAGTTCGCACTCCTACGAGCAGTACTTC	CASSSHSYEQYF
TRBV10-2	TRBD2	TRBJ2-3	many	TGCGCCAGCAGTGAACTAGCGGGATTAGATACGCAGTATTTT	CASSELAGLDTQYF
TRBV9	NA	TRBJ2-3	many	TGTGCCAGCAGCGTAACGGGGAGCACAGATACGCAGTATTTT	CASSVTGSTDTQYF
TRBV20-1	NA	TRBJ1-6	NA	TGCAGTGCTATGGACCGGGTCAGTTATTTGGATTCACCCCTCCACTTT	CSAMDRVSYLDSPLHF
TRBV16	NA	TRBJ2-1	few	TGTGCCAGCAGCCAGGACTATGTGCAGTTCTTC	CASSQDYVQFF
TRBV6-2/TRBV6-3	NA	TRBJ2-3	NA	TGTGCCAGCAGTTATGATTACAGGGCATCTAGCGCAGACACGCAGTATTTT	CASSYDYRASSADTQYF
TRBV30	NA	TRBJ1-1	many	TGTGCCTGGAATTTTGGGGGCGCCGGCACTGAAGCTTTCTTT	CAWNFGGAGTEAFF
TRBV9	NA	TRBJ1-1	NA	TGTGCCAGCAGGCGGACAGCAATGAACACTGAAGCTTTCTTT	CASRRTAMNTEAFF
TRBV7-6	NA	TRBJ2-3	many	TGTGCCAGCAGCTTAGGCGAACCCCCGGGGTATTTT	CASSLGEPPGYF
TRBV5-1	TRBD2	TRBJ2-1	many	TGCGCCAGCAGCTTGGGCCCACTGCGGGGGAATGAGCAGTTCTTC	CASSLGPLRGNEQFF
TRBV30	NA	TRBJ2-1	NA	TGTGCCTCGGAGCTGGCCCACCACTCCTACAATGAGCAGTTCTTC	CASELAHHSYNEQFF
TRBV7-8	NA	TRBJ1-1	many	TGTGCCAGCAGGGACGAGGGACAACTGAACACTGAAGCTTTCTTT	CASRDEGQLNTEAFF
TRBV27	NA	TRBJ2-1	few	TGTGCCAGCAGTTTACCCCAGGGTGATGAGCAGTTCTTC	CASSLPQGDEQFF
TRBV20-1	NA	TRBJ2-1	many	TGCAGTGCTGGGTCGGGAGAGGGTTACAATGAGCAGTTCTTC	CSAGSGEGYNEQFF
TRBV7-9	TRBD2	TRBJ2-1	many	TGTGCCAGCAGCTTACCCGGCGGCACTAGCGGTTACAATGAGCAGTTCTTC	CASSLPGGTSGYNEQFF